The source of this TCR beta chain is a study of technical replicates of blood from a handful of donors. V was shortened by 0 bases and J by 1 base, with 6 bases between the two germline ends. CDR3 length: 14 amino acids. The germline V gene has CDR1 MNHEY and CDR2 SVGAGI. Only a few counts were recorded for this clone. Method: immunoSEQ multiplex PCR; TCRdb's copy keeps in-frame clones and lacks some. The table shows approximately 58,000 clones, with approximately 86% occurring only once. The chain uses TRBV6-5 and TRBJ1-1; possible D gene TRBD1, 5 bases. The sequenced sample was PBMCs. This sequence originates from a human donor in good health. Some clones in this sample may be carry-over from other donors' samples. The chain's CDR3 is CASSYSQGNTEAFF. Here the CDR3 DNA reads TGTGCCAGCAGTTACTCGCAGGGGAACACTGAAGCTTTCTTT.